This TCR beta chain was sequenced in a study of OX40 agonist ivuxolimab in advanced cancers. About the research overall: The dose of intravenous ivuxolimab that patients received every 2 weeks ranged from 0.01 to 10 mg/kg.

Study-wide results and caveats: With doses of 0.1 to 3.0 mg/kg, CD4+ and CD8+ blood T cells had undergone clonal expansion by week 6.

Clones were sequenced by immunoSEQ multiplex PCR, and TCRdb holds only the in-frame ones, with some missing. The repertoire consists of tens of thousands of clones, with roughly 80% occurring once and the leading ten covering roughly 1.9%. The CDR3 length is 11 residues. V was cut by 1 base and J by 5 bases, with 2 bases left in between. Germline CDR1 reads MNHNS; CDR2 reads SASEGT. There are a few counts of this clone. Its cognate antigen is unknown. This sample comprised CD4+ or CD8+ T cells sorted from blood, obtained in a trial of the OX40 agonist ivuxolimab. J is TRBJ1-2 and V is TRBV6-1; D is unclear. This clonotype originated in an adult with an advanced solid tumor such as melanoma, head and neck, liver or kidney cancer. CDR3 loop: CASSEGYGYTF. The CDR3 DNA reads TGTGCCAGCAGTGAAGGGTATGGCTACACCTTC.